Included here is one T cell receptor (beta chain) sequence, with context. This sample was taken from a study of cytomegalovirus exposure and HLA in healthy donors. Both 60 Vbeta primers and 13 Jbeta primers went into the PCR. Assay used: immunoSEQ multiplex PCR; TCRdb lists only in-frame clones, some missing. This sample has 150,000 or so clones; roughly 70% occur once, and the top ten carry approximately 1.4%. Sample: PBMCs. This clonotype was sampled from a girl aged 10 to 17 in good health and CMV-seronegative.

CDR3 DNA: TGCGCCAGCAGACGGGGGGAGATAAGCACAGATACGCAGTATTTT. Translating it yields CASRRGEISTDTQYF. V and J are TRBV5-1 and TRBJ2-3, with TRBD2 matching 7 bases. The ends lost 5 bases at V and 0 bases at J; junction bases unmatched: 6. Germline assignment: CDR1 SGHRS and CDR2 YFSETQ. The CDR3 runs to 15 residues.